This TCR beta chain was sequenced during a study of high-grade serous ovarian cancer treatment subgroups. The overall study: Each sample yielded on average roughly 7,400 unique TCR beta rearrangements from some 15,000 reads. Study results and caveats: TCR relatedness rose with neoantigen level and trended with mutation load. Tumors within one patient showed repertoire similarity of roughly 0.1 to 0.79. CDR1 and CDR2 were left unanalyzed; analyses focused on CDR3.

Germline trimming cut 5 bases from V and 1 base from J; bases unmatched to any gene: 4. The germline V gene has CDR1 SGHTA and CDR2 FQGNSA. The CDR3 has 14 residues. Profiled with immunoSEQ multiplex PCR; TCRdb holds only in-frame clones, not every one. The repertoire holds 9,500 to 15,000 clones, with about nine tenths as singletons. Tumor samples were obtained before definitive surgery or chemotherapy. As concerns this clone: Its antigen remains unidentified.

The sample was tumor tissue. The receptor's source is a human donor with high-grade serous ovarian cancer. The V call is TRBV7-2, the J call TRBJ2-5, with 7 bases matching TRBD1. CDR3 in DNA: TGTGCCAGCAGCACACAGGGGTTCCAAGAGACCCAGTACTTC. Encoded protein: CASSTQGFQETQYF.